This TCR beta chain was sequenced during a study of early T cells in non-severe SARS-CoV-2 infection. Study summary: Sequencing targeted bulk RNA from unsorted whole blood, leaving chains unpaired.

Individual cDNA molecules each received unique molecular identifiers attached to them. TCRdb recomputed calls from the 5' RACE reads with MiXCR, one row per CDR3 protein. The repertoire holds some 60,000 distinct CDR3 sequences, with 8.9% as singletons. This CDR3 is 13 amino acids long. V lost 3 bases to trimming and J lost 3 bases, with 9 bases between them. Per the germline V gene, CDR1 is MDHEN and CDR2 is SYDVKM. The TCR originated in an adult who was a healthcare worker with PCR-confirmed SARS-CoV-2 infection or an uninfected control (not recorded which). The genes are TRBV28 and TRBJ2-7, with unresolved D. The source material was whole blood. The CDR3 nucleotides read TGTGCCAGCAGTTTGCCAGGAAACTACGAGCAGTACTTC. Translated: CASSLPGNYEQYF.